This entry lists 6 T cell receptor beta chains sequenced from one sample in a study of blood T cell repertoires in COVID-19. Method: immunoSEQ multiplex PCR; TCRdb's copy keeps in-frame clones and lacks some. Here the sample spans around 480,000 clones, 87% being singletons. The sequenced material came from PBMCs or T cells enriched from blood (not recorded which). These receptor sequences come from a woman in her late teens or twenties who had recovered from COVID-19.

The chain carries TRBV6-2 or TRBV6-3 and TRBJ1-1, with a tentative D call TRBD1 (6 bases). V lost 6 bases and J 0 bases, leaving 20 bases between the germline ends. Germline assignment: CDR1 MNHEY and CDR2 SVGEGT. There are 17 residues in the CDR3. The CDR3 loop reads CASSHNTLTGLNTEAFF. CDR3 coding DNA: TGTGCCAGCAGCCACAATACTTTGACAGGACTGAACACTGAAGCTTTCTTT.

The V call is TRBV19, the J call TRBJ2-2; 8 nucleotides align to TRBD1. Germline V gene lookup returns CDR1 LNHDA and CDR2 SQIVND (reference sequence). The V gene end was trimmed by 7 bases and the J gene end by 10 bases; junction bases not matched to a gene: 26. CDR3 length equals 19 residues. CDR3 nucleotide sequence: TGTGCCAGTACCGACGAAGGGTGGTTTCGGGACAGGTTAAACGAGGAGCTGTTTTTT. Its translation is CASTDEGWFRDRLNEELFF.

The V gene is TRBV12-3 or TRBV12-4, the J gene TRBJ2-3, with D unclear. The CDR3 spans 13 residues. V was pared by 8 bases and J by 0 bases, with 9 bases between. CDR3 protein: CASAILSTDTQYF. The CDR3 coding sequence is TGTGCCAGCGCTATTCTAAGCACAGATACGCAGTATTTT.

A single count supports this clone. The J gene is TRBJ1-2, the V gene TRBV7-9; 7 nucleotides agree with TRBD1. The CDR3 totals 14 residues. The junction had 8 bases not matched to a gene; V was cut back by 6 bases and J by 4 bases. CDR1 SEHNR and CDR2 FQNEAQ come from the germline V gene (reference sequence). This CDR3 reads CASRRQGTFYGYTF. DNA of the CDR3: TGTGCCAGCAGGCGACAGGGAACCTTCTATGGCTACACCTTC. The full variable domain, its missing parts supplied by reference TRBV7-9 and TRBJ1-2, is DTGVSQNPRHKITKRGQNVTFRCDPISEHNRLYWYRQTLGQGPEFLTYFQNEAQLEKSRLLSDRFSAERPKGSFSTLEIQRTEQGDSAMYLCASRRQGTFYGYTFGSGTRLTVV.

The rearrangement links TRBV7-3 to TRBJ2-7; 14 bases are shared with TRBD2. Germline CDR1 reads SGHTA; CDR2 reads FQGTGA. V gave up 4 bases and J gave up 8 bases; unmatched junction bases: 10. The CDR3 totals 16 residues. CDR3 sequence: CASSSSPGTSGGKQYF. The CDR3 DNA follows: TGTGCCAGCAGCTCCTCCCCCGGGACTAGCGGGGGTAAGCAGTACTTC.

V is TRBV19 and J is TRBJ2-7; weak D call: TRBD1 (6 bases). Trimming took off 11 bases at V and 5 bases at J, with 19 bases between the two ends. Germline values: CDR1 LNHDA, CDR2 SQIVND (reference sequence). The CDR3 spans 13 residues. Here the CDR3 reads CASQGDRSDEQYF. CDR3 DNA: TGTGCCTCACAGGGTGACAGGTCCGACGAGCAGTACTTC. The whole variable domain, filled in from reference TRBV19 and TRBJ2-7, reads DGGITQSPKYLFRKEGQNVTLSCEQNLNHDAMYWYRQDPGQGLRLIYYSQIVNDFQKGDIAEGYSVSREKKESFPLTVTSAQKNPTAFYLCASQGDRSDEQYFGPGTRLTVT.